The 4 T cell receptor beta chains below all came from one sample that was sequenced in a study of T cells in Graves' hyperthyroidism and ophthalmopathy. RNA transcripts provided the source from which TCR beta CDR3 regions were amplified. The HTBI set primed first-round TCR CDR3 RT-PCR. One entry per CDR3 protein, called by TCRdb with MiXCR from the multiplex PCR reads. The profile shows approximately 30,000 distinct CDR3 sequences, around 50% of them singletons. Sequenced input: blood. All receptors come from a woman aged 40-49 years with Graves' ophthalmopathy.

In this sample, this clonotype turned up many times. The chain is built from TRBV9 and TRBJ2-6, with 10 bases aligning to TRBD2. V lost 0 bases to trimming and J lost 3 bases; unmatched junction nucleotides: 6. The CDR3 runs 18 residues. Per germline, CDR1 SGDLS and CDR2 YYNGEE. The CDR3 coding sequence is TGTGCCAGCAGCGTAGAAGTTAGCGGGGGGTATGGGGCCAACGTCCTGACTTTC. It specifies CASSVEVSGGYGANVLTF.

By share, this clonotype counts as medium-sized. V and J are TRBV24-1 and TRBJ2-1; a possible D gene is TRBD2 (6 bases). This CDR3 is built from 13 residues. Trimming pared 2 bases from V and 6 bases from J, leaving 7 bases between. Germline CDR1 KGHDR, CDR2 SFDVKD. The DNA for the CDR3 is TGTGCCACCAGTGATTCGGGACTCAATGAGCAGTTCTTC. This translates into CATSDSGLNEQFF.

This clonotype was observed many times. This chain uses TRBV6-1 with TRBJ1-2; 10 bases agree with TRBD1. The trim removed 4 bases at V and 4 bases at J, leaving 6 bases unmatched. The CDR3 sequence is 15 residues long. Germline CDR1 MNHNS, CDR2 SASEGT. The CDR3 DNA follows: TGTGCCAGCAGTGGGGACAGGGGCAGAGGCTATGGCTACACCTTC. This codes for CASSGDRGRGYGYTF.

This sequence joins TRBV29-1 and TRBJ2-6; the match to TRBD1 covers 10 bases. Per germline, CDR1 SQVTM and CDR2 ANQGSEA. The junction had 12 bases not matched to a gene; V was cut back by 7 bases and J by 0 bases. The CDR3 has 18 residues. The CDR3 coding sequence is TGCAGCGGCGGAGGCTGGGACAGGGGACTCTCTGGGGCCAACGTCCTGACTTTC. Encoded protein: CSGGGWDRGLSGANVLTF. Using reference TRBV29-1 and TRBJ2-6 for the parts outside the CDR3, the full variable domain is SAVISQKPSRDICQRGTSLTIQCQVDSQVTMMFWYRQQPGQSLTLIATANQGSEATYESGFVIDKFPISRPNLTFSTLTVSNMSPEDSSIYLCSGGGWDRGLSGANVLTFGAGSRLTVL.